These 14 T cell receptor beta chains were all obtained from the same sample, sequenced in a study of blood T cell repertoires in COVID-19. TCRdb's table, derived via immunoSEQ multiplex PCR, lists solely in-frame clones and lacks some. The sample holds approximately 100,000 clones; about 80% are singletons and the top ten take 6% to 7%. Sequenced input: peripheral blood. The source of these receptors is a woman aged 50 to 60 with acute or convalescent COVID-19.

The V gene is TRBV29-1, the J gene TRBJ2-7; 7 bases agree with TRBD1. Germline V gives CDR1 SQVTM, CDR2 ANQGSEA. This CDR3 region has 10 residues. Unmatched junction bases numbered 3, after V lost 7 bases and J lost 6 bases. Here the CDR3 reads CSAGTVEQYF. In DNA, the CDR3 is TGCAGCGCCGGGACAGTCGAGCAGTACTTC.

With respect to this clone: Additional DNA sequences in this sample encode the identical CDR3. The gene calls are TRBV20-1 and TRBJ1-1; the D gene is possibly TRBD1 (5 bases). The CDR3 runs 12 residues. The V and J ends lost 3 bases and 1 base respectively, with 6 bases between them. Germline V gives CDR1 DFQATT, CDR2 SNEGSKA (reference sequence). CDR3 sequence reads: CSASTGNTEAFF. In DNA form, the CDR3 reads TGCAGTGCTAGTACAGGGAACACTGAAGCTTTCTTT.

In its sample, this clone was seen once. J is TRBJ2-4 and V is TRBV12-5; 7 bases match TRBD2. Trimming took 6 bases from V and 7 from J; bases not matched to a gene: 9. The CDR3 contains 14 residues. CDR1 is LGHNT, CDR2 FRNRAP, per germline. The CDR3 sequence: CASGRTGGLNIQYF. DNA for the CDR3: TGTGCTAGTGGGAGGACCGGGGGGTTGAACATTCAGTACTTC.

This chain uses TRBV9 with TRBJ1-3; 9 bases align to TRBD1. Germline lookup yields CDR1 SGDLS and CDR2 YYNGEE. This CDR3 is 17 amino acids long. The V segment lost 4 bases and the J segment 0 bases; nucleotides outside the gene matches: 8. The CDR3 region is CASSLGTGRLSGNTIYF. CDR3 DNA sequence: TGTGCCAGCAGCCTTGGGACAGGGAGGCTCTCTGGAAACACCATATATTTT.

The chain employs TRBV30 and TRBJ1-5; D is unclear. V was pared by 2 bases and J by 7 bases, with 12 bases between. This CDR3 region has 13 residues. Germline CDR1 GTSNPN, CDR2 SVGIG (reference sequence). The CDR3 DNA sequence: TGTGCCTGGAGTACGGAGGGTAGCCAGCCCCAGCATTTT. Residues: CAWSTEGSQPQHF.

The CDR3 bases are TGTGCCTGGAGTGTATCCGGGAGTGAGCAGTTCTTC. As protein: CAWSVSGSEQFF. The J gene is TRBJ2-1, the V gene TRBV30; D is perhaps TRBD2 (6 bases). There are 12 residues in the CDR3. With 0 bases removed from V and 9 bases from J, the gap between germline ends came to 9 bases. The V gene's germline CDR1 is GTSNPN and CDR2 SVGIG (reference sequence).

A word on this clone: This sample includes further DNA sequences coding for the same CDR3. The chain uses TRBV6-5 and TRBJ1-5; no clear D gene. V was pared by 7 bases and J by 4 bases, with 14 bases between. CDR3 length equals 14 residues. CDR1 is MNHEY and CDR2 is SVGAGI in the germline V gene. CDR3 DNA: TGTGCCAGCACTCGGAACAGAGAAAATCAGCCCCAGCATTTT. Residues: CASTRNRENQPQHF.

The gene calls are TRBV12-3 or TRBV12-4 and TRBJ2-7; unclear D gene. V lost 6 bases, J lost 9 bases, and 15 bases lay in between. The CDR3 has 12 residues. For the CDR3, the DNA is TGTGCCAGCAGCCCTCCCCAAGGCGGGCAGTACTTC. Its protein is CASSPPQGGQYF.

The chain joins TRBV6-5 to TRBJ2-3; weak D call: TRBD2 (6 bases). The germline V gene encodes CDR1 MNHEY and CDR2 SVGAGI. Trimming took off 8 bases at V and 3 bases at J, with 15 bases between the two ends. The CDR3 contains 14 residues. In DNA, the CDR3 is TGTGCCAGCTGTAATCGGGGAGGTACAGATACGCAGTATTTT. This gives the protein CASCNRGGTDTQYF.

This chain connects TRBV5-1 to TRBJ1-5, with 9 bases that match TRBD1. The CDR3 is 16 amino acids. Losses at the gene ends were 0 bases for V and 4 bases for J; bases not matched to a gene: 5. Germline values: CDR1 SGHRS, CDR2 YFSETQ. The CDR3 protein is CASSLGTGAPNQPQHF. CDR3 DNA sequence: TGCGCCAGCAGCTTGGGGACAGGGGCTCCAAATCAGCCCCAGCATTTT.

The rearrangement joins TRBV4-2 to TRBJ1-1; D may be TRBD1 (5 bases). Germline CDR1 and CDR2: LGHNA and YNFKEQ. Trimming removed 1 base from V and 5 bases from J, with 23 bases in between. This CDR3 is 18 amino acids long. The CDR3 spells CASSQVRETGAFLTEAFF. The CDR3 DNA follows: TGTGCCAGCAGCCAAGTTAGGGAAACAGGAGCCTTTTTGACTGAAGCTTTCTTT.

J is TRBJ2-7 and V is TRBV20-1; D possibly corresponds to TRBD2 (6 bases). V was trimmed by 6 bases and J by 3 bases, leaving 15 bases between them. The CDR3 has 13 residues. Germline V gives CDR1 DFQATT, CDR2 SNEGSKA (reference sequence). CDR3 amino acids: CSASRGGSYEQYF. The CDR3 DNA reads TGCAGTGCCAGTCGGGGAGGCAGCTACGAGCAGTACTTC.

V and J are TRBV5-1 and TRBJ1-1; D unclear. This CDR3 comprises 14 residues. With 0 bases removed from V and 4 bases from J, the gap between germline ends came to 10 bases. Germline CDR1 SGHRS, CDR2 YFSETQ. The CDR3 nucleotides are TGCGCCAGCAGCTTGGGGACTGCCGCCACTGAAGCTTTCTTT. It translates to CASSLGTAATEAFF.

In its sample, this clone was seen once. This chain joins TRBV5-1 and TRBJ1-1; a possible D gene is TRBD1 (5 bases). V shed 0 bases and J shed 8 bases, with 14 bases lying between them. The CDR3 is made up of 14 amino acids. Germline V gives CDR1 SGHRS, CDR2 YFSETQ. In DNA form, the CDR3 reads TGCGCCAGCAGCTTGGACGGCCAGGGCAGCGAAGCTTTCTTT. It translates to CASSLDGQGSEAFF.